The 27 T cell receptor beta chains below come from one sample, sequenced in a study of cytotoxic CD8 clonotypes in ibrutinib-treated CLL. Only in-frame clones appear in the TCRdb table, and some are missing; sequencing was by immunoSEQ multiplex PCR. This sample yields about 160,000 clones, of which approximately 77% are seen a single time; 2% to 2.5% belongs to the top ten. The material was PBMCs, obtained after 12 months of ibrutinib treatment. These receptors came from a human donor with chronic lymphocytic leukemia.

V is TRBV4-1 and J is TRBJ1-3; D call uncertain. This CDR3 region has 16 residues. V was pared by 1 base and J by 1 base, with 11 bases between. CDR1 is MGHRA, CDR2 YSYEKL, per germline. In DNA form, the CDR3 reads TGCGCCAGCAGCCAAGTAGGCAGAATATCTGGAAACACCATATATTTT. Its translation is CASSQVGRISGNTIYF.

This clone has a handful of counts. The V call is TRBV7-2, the J call TRBJ2-1, with 9 bases aligning to TRBD2. This CDR3 comprises 14 residues. The germline CDR1 and CDR2 sequences are SGHTA and FQGNSA. The trim removed 1 base at V and 7 bases at J, leaving 2 bases unmatched. In nucleotides, the CDR3 is TGTGCCAGCAGCTTAGTAGCGGGAGATAATGAGCAGTTCTTC. This codes for CASSLVAGDNEQFF.

The chain couples TRBV4-1 to TRBJ2-7; weak D call: TRBD1 (6 bases). Between the trimmed V and J ends, which lost 2 bases and 4 bases, there was a span of 15 bases. From germline, CDR1 is MGHRA and CDR2 YSYEKL. CDR3 length: 15 amino acids. The CDR3 loop reads CASSQNPGQPYEQYF. CDR3 DNA sequence: TGCGCCAGCAGCCAAAATCCGGGACAACCTTACGAGCAGTACTTC.

The V gene is TRBV18, the J gene TRBJ2-7; D remains ambiguous. CDR1 and CDR2 from the germline V gene are KGHSH and LQKENI. V gave up 3 bases and J gave up 0 bases, with 6 bases separating them. The CDR3 consists of 13 residues. CDR3 amino acids: CASSPKRSYEQYF. CDR3 sequence (DNA): TGTGCCAGCTCACCTAAACGCTCCTACGAGCAGTACTTC.

The rearrangement links TRBV30 to TRBJ1-2; 9 bases fit TRBD1. The CDR3 has 16 residues. V lost 6 bases and J lost 8; bases outside the gene matches: 19. Germline CDR1 reads GTSNPN; CDR2 reads SVGIG (reference sequence). The CDR3 region is CACGRDRAQLLGGYTF. As DNA, the CDR3 is TGTGCCTGCGGACGGGACAGGGCCCAATTGCTGGGGGGCTACACCTTC. The full variable domain, rest sourced from reference TRBV30 and TRBJ1-2, is SQTIHQWPATLVQPVGSPLSLECTVEGTSNPNLYWYRQAAGRGLQLLFYSVGIGQISSEVPQNLSASRPQDRQFILSSKKLLLSDSGFYLCACGRDRAQLLGGYTFGSGTRLTVV.

V and J are TRBV28 and TRBJ1-3, with no clear D. The V gene's germline CDR1 is MDHEN and CDR2 SYDVKM. The V end was cut by 4 bases, the J end by 5 bases, with 18 bases between. The CDR3 totals 16 residues. The CDR3 DNA is TGTGCCAGCAGTTCGTTCCTCGTGGGTCGGAGAAACACCATATATTTT. It translates to CASSSFLVGRRNTIYF.

This clone was picked up a small number of times. This sequence joins TRBV21-1 and TRBJ2-3; the D call of TRBD2 is as the table states it, not checked on the DNA. TRBV21-1 corresponds to a pseudogene. The CDR3 covers 17 residues. The CDR3 is CASSKTPHTLVTDTQYF. Here the CDR3 DNA reads TGTGCCAGCAGCAAAACCCCCCATACACTAGTCACAGATACGCAGTATTTT.

V gene TRBV19 combines with J gene TRBJ2-2; no firm D call. Trimming removed 6 bases from V and 1 base from J, with 9 bases in between. This CDR3 has 14 residues. The germline V gene encodes CDR1 LNHDA and CDR2 SQIVND (reference sequence). CDR3 sequence reads: CASSRSGNTGELFF. Here the CDR3 DNA reads TGTGCCAGTAGCCGCTCGGGGAACACCGGGGAGCTGTTTTTT.

The chain carries TRBV4-3 and TRBJ1-5; D is perhaps TRBD1 (5 bases). CDR1 and CDR2 from the germline V gene are LGHNA and YSLEER. Trimming took off 4 bases at V and 4 bases at J, with 17 bases between the two ends. This CDR3 contains 16 residues. The CDR3 here is CASSPALGGINQPQHF. The CDR3 DNA reads as TGCGCCAGCAGCCCGGCTCTGGGGGGAATTAATCAGCCCCAGCATTTT.

The chain carries TRBV5-4 and TRBJ2-2; 8 nucleotides line up with TRBD2. The length of the CDR3 is 15 residues. Trimming at V came to 3 bases and at J to 0 bases, leaving 1 base not matched to a gene. Germline values: CDR1 SGHNT, CDR2 YYREEE (reference sequence). As DNA, the CDR3 is TGTGCCAGCAGCTGGGGACTAGCGAACACCGGGGAGCTGTTTTTT. Amino acids: CASSWGLANTGELFF.

The V gene is TRBV7-2, the J gene TRBJ2-1, with D possibly being TRBD1 (6 bases). CDR3 length: 13 amino acids. V was pared by 8 bases and J by 5 bases, with 13 bases between. Germline V CDR1 and CDR2: SGHTA, FQGNSA. The CDR3 is CASGQPFDNEQFF. CDR3 coding DNA: TGTGCCAGCGGACAGCCCTTTGACAATGAGCAGTTCTTC. The variable domain in full, completed from reference TRBV7-2 and TRBJ2-1, reads GAGVSQSPSNKVTEKGKDVELRCDPISGHTALYWYRQSLGQGLEFLIYFQGNSAPDKSGLPSDRFSAERTGGSVSTLTIQRTQQEDSAVYLCASGQPFDNEQFFGPGTRLTVL.

This rearrangement joins TRBV9 to TRBJ2-2, with 11 bases matching TRBD2. This CDR3 is built from 14 residues. The V segment lost 6 bases and the J segment 5 bases; nucleotides outside the gene matches: 3. The germline gives CDR1 SGDLS, CDR2 YYNGEE. The CDR3 here is CASNLAGGTGELFF. The CDR3 DNA follows: TGTGCCAGCAATCTAGCGGGAGGTACCGGGGAGCTGTTTTTT. Using reference TRBV9 and TRBJ2-2 for the parts outside the CDR3, the full variable domain is DSGVTQTPKHLITATGQRVTLRCSPRSGDLSVYWYQQSLDQGLQFLIQYYNGEERAKGNILERFSAQQFPDLHSELNLSSLELGDSALYFCASNLAGGTGELFFGEGSRLTVL.

The gene calls are TRBV7-3 and TRBJ2-1; 10 nucleotides agree with TRBD2. Trimming at V came to 3 bases and at J to 7 bases, leaving 6 bases not matched to a gene. This CDR3 region has 15 residues. Germline CDR1 is SGHTA and CDR2 is FQGTGA. The CDR3 reads CASSFSGGASNEQFF. In DNA form, the CDR3 reads TGTGCCAGCAGCTTCAGCGGGGGGGCGAGTAATGAGCAGTTCTTC. Full variable domain (rest looked up from reference TRBV7-3 and TRBJ2-1): GAGVSQTPSNKVTEKGKYVELRCDPISGHTALYWYRQSLGQGPEFLIYFQGTGAADDSGLPNDRFFAVRPEGSVSTLKIQRTERGDSAVYLCASSFSGGASNEQFFGPGTRLTVL.

V and J are TRBV9 and TRBJ2-3; a possible D gene is TRBD2 (6 bases). Per germline, CDR1 SGDLS and CDR2 YYNGEE. Between the trimmed V and J ends, which lost 3 bases and 0 bases, there was a span of 14 bases. The CDR3 runs to 16 residues. CDR3: CASSGSYGTSTDTQYF. In nucleotides, the CDR3 is TGTGCCAGCAGCGGAAGTTATGGGACTAGCACAGATACGCAGTATTTT.

The rearrangement joins TRBV18 to TRBJ2-7, with D possibly TRBD2 on 6 matching bases. CDR1 KGHSH and CDR2 LQKENI come from the germline V gene. V dropped 0 bases and J dropped 2 bases, with 17 bases sitting between them. The CDR3 has 17 amino acids. The CDR3 region has the DNA TGTGCCAGCTCACCACCGGCGGAACGGGGGAGAACCTACGAGCAGTACTTC. Its translation: CASSPPAERGRTYEQYF.

This chain links TRBV6-1 with TRBJ2-5; 7 bases are a match to TRBD2. V was pared by 2 bases and J by 12 bases, with 6 bases of the junction left unmatched. The CDR3 is 12 amino acids. Germline CDR1 and CDR2: MNHNS and SASEGT. The CDR3 nucleotides read TGTGCCAGCAGTGAATTGTCACTAGCGAAGTACTTC. Protein: CASSELSLAKYF.

There are a few counts of this clone. The rearrangement uses TRBV7-9 and TRBJ2-5; D gene uncertain. The CDR3 loop spans 13 amino acids. CDR1 and CDR2 from the germline V gene are SEHNR and FQNEAQ (reference sequence). V lost 6 bases and J 9 bases, leaving 17 bases between the germline ends. The CDR3 coding sequence is TGTGCCAGCAGTCCGGACGGCAGTCGGGCCCAGTACTTC. Its translation is CASSPDGSRAQYF.

This clone has at least ten counts. The chain uses TRBV25-1 and TRBJ1-2; weak D call: TRBD1 (5 bases). This CDR3 comprises 15 residues. Trimming stripped 6 bases from V and 5 bases from J, with 19 bases between. Germline V CDR1 and CDR2: MGHDK, SYGVNS. Here the CDR3 DNA reads TGTGCCAGCAGGGGGGTCCGGGACGGATCATATGGCTACACCTTC. Its translation: CASRGVRDGSYGYTF.

The J gene is TRBJ1-6, the V gene TRBV27; D gene uncertain. V was clipped by 3 bases and J by 8 bases, with 14 bases between them. Germline loops: CDR1 MNHEY, CDR2 SMNVEV (reference sequence). The CDR3 spans 15 residues. The CDR3 reads CASSFAGRGDSPLHF. CDR3 sequence (DNA): TGTGCCAGCAGTTTTGCAGGCAGAGGTGATTCACCCCTCCACTTT.

Regarding this clone: The junction shows a germline mismatch at one end, possibly a read error. The CDR3 DNA follows: TGTGCCAGCAGTTATGGTGGCCTGGGAAATTCACCCCTCCACTTT. Amino acid sequence: CASSYGGLGNSPLHF. The chain has TRBV10-3 and TRBJ1-6, with D unclear. This CDR3 comprises 15 residues. CDR1 ENHRY and CDR2 SYGVKD come from the germline V gene.

The chain joins TRBV11-3 to TRBJ2-2, with 7 bases matching TRBD1. The junction had 10 bases not matched to a gene; V was cut back by 4 bases and J by 5 bases. Germline loops: CDR1 SGHNT, CDR2 YENEEA. The CDR3 totals 16 residues. Written as DNA, the CDR3 is TGTGCCAGCAGCTCATCACTAAGACAGGGTACCGGGGAGCTGTTTTTT. Its protein product is CASSSSLRQGTGELFF.

The chain recombines TRBV4-3 with TRBJ2-1, with 12 bases identical to TRBD2. CDR1 and CDR2 from the germline V gene are LGHNA and YSLEER. CDR3 length: 20 amino acids. V was clipped by 0 bases and J by 3 bases; unmatched bases: 12. The CDR3: CASSQERVFGLAGFYNEQFF. CDR3 DNA: TGCGCCAGCAGCCAAGAGAGGGTTTTTGGACTAGCGGGATTCTACAATGAGCAGTTCTTC.

In regard to this clone: Because the CDR3's place on the DNA is in doubt, the DNA is left out and the CDR3 is given as listed by TCRdb. The V and J genes are TRBV6-1 and TRBJ1-2; TRBD1, as called in the table, went unchecked against the DNA. The CDR3 is 15 residues long, counting both termini. Germline assignment: CDR1 MNHNS and CDR2 SASEGT. Here the CDR3 reads CASILGQGSNYGYTF.

The rearrangement uses TRBV28 and TRBJ1-3; D is undetermined. This CDR3 region has 13 residues. Germline V lookup: CDR1 MDHEN, CDR2 SYDVKM. The V gene lost 5 bases and the J gene lost 0 bases, with 5 bases spanning the gap. The CDR3 region is CASSVSSGNTIYF. CDR3 nucleotides: TGTGCCAGCAGTGTAAGCTCTGGAAACACCATATATTTT.

V and J are TRBV9 and TRBJ1-4, with 8 nucleotides matching TRBD1. Germline V CDR1 and CDR2: SGDLS, YYNGEE. CDR3 size: 13 residues. V lost 3 bases and J lost 8; bases outside the gene matches: 3. DNA for the CDR3: TGTGCCAGCAGCGCAGGGGGCGAGGAAAAACTGTTTTTT. This encodes CASSAGGEEKLFF.

Remarks on this clone: One junction end disagrees with the germline gene, perhaps due to a read error. The rearrangement uses TRBV7-7 and TRBJ2-5; the match to TRBD1 covers 7 bases. This CDR3 comprises 15 residues. Germline V lookup: CDR1 SSHAT, CDR2 FNYEAQ (reference sequence). CDR3 protein: CASSFRQGPGETQYF. The DNA of the CDR3 is TGTGCTAGCAGCTTTCGACAGGGTCCAGGGGAGACCCAGTACTTC.

The chain has TRBV19 and TRBJ1-4; tentative D call: TRBD1 (6 bases). The CDR3 has 15 amino acids. Trimming removed 2 bases at V and 8 bases at J, with 15 bases between. Germline values: CDR1 LNHDA, CDR2 SQIVND (reference sequence). The CDR3 DNA reads as TGTGCCAGTAGTATAAATTCGGGGGCGCGGGAAAAACTGTTTTTT. This gives the protein CASSINSGAREKLFF.